The clone carrying this TCR beta chain was seen at least ten times. Its antigen is unidentified. This CDR3 contains 16 residues. CDR1 and CDR2 from the germline V gene are SGHTA and FQGTGA. The ends were cut back, 4 bases at V and 6 bases at J, with 20 bases in the middle. These data originate in a study of early T cells in non-severe SARS-CoV-2 infection. Study-wide background: Sequencing targeted bulk RNA from unsorted whole blood, leaving chains unpaired.

Study-wide results and limits: VDJdb matching, biased toward anti-spike CD8 responses, missed private and CD4 specificities.

As part of library construction, unique molecular identifiers were attached to individual cDNA molecules. TCRdb analysed the 5' RACE reads with MiXCR anew, one entry per CDR3 protein. The sample gives about 71,000 distinct CDR3 sequences, roughly an eighth of which show up once; around 15% is in the top ten. The sequencing sample was made of whole blood. The V and J genes are TRBV7-3 and TRBJ2-3; D is unclear. The origin of this receptor is an adult who was a healthcare worker with PCR-confirmed SARS-CoV-2 infection or an uninfected control (not recorded which). The CDR3 loop is CASSSLSGLHGDTQYF. Here the CDR3 DNA reads TGTGCCAGCAGCTCCCTTTCGGGTCTCCACGGGGATACGCAGTATTTT.